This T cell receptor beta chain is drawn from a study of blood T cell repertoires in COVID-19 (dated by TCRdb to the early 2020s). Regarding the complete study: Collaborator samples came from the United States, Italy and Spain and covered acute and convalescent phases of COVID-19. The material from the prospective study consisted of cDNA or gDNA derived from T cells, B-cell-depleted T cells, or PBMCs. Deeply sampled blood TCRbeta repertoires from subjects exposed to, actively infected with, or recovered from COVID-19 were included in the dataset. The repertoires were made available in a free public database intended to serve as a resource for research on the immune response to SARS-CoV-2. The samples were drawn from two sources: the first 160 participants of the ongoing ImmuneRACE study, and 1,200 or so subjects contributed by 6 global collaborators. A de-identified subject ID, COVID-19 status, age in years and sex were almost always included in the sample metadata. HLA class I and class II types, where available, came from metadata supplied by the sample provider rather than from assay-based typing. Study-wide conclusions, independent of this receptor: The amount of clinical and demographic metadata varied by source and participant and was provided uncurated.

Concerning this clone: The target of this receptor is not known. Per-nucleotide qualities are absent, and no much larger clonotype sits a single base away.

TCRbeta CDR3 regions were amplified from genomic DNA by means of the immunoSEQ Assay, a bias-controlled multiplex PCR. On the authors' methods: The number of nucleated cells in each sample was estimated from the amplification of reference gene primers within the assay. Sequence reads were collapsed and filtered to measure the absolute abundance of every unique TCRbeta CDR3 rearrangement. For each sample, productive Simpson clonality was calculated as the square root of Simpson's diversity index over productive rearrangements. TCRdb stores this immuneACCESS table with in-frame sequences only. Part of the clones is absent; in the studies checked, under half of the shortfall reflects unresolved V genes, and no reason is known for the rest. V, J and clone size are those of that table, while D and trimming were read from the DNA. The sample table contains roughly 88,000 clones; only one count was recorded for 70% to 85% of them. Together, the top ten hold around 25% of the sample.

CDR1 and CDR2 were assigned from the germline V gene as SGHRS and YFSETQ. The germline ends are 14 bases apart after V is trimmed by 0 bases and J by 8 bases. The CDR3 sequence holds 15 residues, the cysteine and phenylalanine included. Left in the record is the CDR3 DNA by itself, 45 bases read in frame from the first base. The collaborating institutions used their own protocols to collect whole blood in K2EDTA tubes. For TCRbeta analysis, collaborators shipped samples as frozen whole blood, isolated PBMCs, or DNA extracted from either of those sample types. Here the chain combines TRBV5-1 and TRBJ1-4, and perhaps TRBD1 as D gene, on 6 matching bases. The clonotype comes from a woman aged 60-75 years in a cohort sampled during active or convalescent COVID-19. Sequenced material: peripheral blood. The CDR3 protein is CASSLAIGRGEKLFF. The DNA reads TGCGCCAGCAGCTTGGCCATCGGCAGGGGAGAAAAACTGTTTTTT.